Listed below are T cell receptor beta chains from one sample, sequenced in a study of metastatic and nonmetastatic thyroid tumors. Using MiXCR, TCRdb reanalyzed the PCR reads. The sample has 15,000 or so clones; around 16% are singletons. Sequencing was done on a sample of blood. The receptor source for this set is a female donor with papillary thyroid cancer or a benign thyroid nodule (not recorded which). Some clones in this sample may be carry-over from other donors' samples. Each CDR3 is given with its conserved first and last residue. Each record gives: J gene, V gene, clone size, D gene, CDR3 protein, CDR3 DNA. The D gene is left open where the match is weak. Only part of the rows carry a size: once, few, many, or a class if the clone is expanded.

TRBJ1-4	TRBV7-2	many	NA	CASSLKRRGAGEKLFF	TGTGCCAGCAGCTTAAAAAGGAGGGGCGCGGGTGAAAAACTGTTTTTT
TRBJ1-3	TRBV7-2	medium-sized	TRBD1	CASSRGRTGGGNTIYF	TGTGCCAGCAGCAGAGGACGGACAGGGGGTGGAAACACCATATATTTT
TRBJ1-2	TRBV19	few	NA	CASSQGFGYGYTF	TGTGCCAGTAGCCAGGGGTTTGGCTATGGCTACACCTTC
TRBJ2-7	TRBV7-9	many	NA	CASSPQTGEREQYF	TGTGCCAGCAGCCCGCAGACTGGGGAAAGGGAGCAGTACTTC
TRBJ2-3	TRBV5-1	many	TRBD2	CASSFSGGGVTDTQYF	TGCGCCAGCAGCTTCTCGGGCGGGGGGGTAACAGATACGCAGTATTTT
TRBJ1-6	TRBV5-6	many	NA	CASSLNNSPLHF	TGTGCCAGCAGCTTGAATAATTCACCCCTCCACTTT
TRBJ2-7	TRBV28	NA	TRBD1	CASSLTGTGAFPSYEQYF	TGTGCCAGCAGCTTGACCGGGACAGGGGCCTTTCCTTCCTACGAGCAGTACTTC
TRBJ2-4	TRBV20-1	many	TRBD2	CSAVRPGLATDAKNIQYF	TGCAGTGCCGTACGTCCGGGACTAGCGACAGACGCCAAAAACATTCAGTACTTC
TRBJ2-7	TRBV20-1	NA	NA	CSAVRSRDSGYEQYF	TGCAGTGCTGTCCGAAGCAGAGACAGCGGCTACGAGCAGTACTTC
TRBJ1-1	TRBV28	many	NA	CASSFNRVTEAFF	TGTGCCAGCAGTTTCAATAGGGTCACTGAAGCTTTCTTT
TRBJ1-5	TRBV7-2	many	NA	CASSLVGDSNQPQHF	TGTGCCAGCAGCTTAGTCGGGGATAGCAATCAGCCCCAGCATTTT
TRBJ2-7	TRBV11-2	many	TRBD2	CASSLTSGSYEQYF	TGTGCCAGCAGCTTAACTAGCGGATCCTACGAGCAGTACTTC
TRBJ1-2	TRBV2	NA	NA	CASSGPGNENGYTF	TGTGCCAGCAGTGGGCCAGGGAATGAGAATGGCTACACCTTC
TRBJ2-5	TRBV5-5	NA	NA	CASSPLGLPQETQYF	TGTGCCAGCAGCCCTCTGGGTCTTCCGCAAGAGACCCAGTACTTC
TRBJ1-2	TRBV28	many	NA	CASSFGANYGYTF	TGTGCCAGCAGCTTCGGAGCTAACTATGGCTACACCTTC
TRBJ2-7	TRBV5-5	NA	TRBD2	CASSLGLAGASYEQYF	TGTGCCAGCAGCTTGGGACTAGCGGGGGCATCCTACGAGCAGTACTTC
TRBJ2-3	TRBV7-6	many	TRBD2	CASSLEGLGTKTDTQYF	TGTGCCAGCAGCTTAGAGGGGTTAGGGACTAAGACAGATACGCAGTATTTT
TRBJ2-6	TRBV7-3	NA	NA	CASSLISGANVLTF	TGTGCCAGCAGCTTGATCTCAGGGGCCAACGTCCTGACTTTC
TRBJ2-7	TRBV4-1	few	NA	CASSQDRRLFYEQYF	TGCGCCAGCAGCCAAGATAGGAGACTGTTCTACGAGCAGTACTTC
TRBJ2-1	TRBV20-1	NA	TRBD2	CSAPGLARVSSYNEQFF	TGCAGTGCGCCGGGACTAGCGAGGGTCAGCTCCTACAATGAGCAGTTCTTC
TRBJ2-7	TRBV6-1	NA	NA	CASSFPDNRGSEQYF	TGTGCCAGCAGTTTCCCCGACAATAGGGGAAGTGAGCAGTACTTC
TRBJ1-6	TRBV20-1	NA	TRBD1	CSATQGGTPLHF	TGCAGTGCTACCCAGGGGGGTACACCCCTCCACTTT
TRBJ1-4	TRBV7-9	many	TRBD1	CASSPRDRANEKLFF	TGTGCCAGCAGCCCGCGGGACAGAGCTAATGAAAAACTGTTTTTT
TRBJ2-7	TRBV6-5	medium-sized	NA	CASSYGAWGRGYEQYF	TGTGCCAGCAGTTACGGGGCGTGGGGAAGAGGCTACGAGCAGTACTTC
TRBJ2-5	TRBV11-2	NA	NA	CASSLDVSGWSETQYF	TGTGCCAGCAGCTTAGACGTCTCGGGGTGGTCCGAGACCCAGTACTTC
TRBJ2-2	TRBV6-1	medium-sized	NA	CASSLDVAGELFF	TGTGCCAGCAGCCTGGACGTGGCGGGGGAGCTGTTTTTT
TRBJ1-2	TRBV5-1	NA	NA	CASSSTDRIYGYTF	TGCGCCAGCAGCTCGACCGACAGGATCTATGGCTACACCTTC
TRBJ1-1	TRBV20-1	many	NA	CSAHGPGEKAFF	TGCAGTGCCCATGGACCAGGGGAGAAAGCTTTCTTT